This T cell receptor beta chain was observed in a study of blood T cell repertoires in COVID-19. Overall study: The United States, Italy and Spain were the sources of the acute and convalescent COVID-19 samples. PBMCs, B-cell-depleted T cells, or T cells were the source of the cDNA or gDNA that made up the material.

In the original workflow: For nucleated cells, counts were estimated from reference gene primer amplification. Here immunoSEQ multiplex PCR was the method, and the copy in TCRdb shows in-frame clones only, minus some. That table gives V, J and clone size, and the DNA gave D and trimming. Altogether some 130,000 clones are present, about 70% being singletons, with the ten largest covering approximately 2%. Germline V CDR1 and CDR2: SGHAT, FQNNGV. Trimming took off 0 bases at V and 11 bases at J, with 11 bases between the two ends. This CDR3 is built from 14 residues. Sequencing input: peripheral blood. The source of this sequence is a woman aged 70 to 79 with acute or convalescent COVID-19. The V gene is TRBV11-2, the J gene TRBJ1-6; D is unclear. CDR3 DNA: TGTGCCAGCAGCTTAGATGGAGGACCGACACCCCTCCACTTT. Translated: CASSLDGGPTPLHF.